The T cell receptor (beta chain) described here comes from a study of persistence of HIV-infected CD4 T cells. Study-level information: Suppressive ART had lasted a median of roughly eight years.

This was the immunoSEQ version 4 assay in survey mode. Assay: immunoSEQ multiplex PCR; the TCRdb copy retains only in-frame clones and omits some. The sample yields 40,000 or so clones, approximately 90% seen once. On this clone: Its antigen is currently unknown.

Regarding the study as a whole: TCR oligoclonality correlated with proviral oligoclonality in the same sorted populations. CMV- and Gag-responding cells had lower TCRbeta richness than CD3/CD28-responding cells.

This nonspecific control used anti-CD3/anti-CD28 bead stimulation of CD4+ T cells. Sorting selected CD4+ T cells upregulating both CD40 ligand and CD69. Plasma HIV-1 RNA stayed below 50 copies/mL for at least 4 years. The CDR3 spans 18 residues. Trimming at V came to 0 bases and at J to 4 bases, leaving 9 bases not matched to a gene. Germline V gives CDR1 SGDLS, CDR2 YYNGEE. The clonotype was recovered from an adult woman with HIV who was CMV-seropositive. The chain uses TRBV9 and TRBJ2-3; TRBD2 matches at 12 bases. This material consisted of CD4+ T cells sorted from PBMCs after approximately 19-hour stimulation, taken from a patient who received antiretroviral therapy. The CDR3 DNA reads TGTGCCAGCAGCGTAGGCCCTAGCGGGGGGGCCGGGGCAGATACGCAGTATTTT. Encoded protein: CASSVGPSGGAGADTQYF. Filled out from reference TRBV9 and TRBJ2-3, the complete variable domain reads DSGVTQTPKHLITATGQRVTLRCSPRSGDLSVYWYQQSLDQGLQFLIQYYNGEERAKGNILERFSAQQFPDLHSELNLSSLELGDSALYFCASSVGPSGGAGADTQYFGPGTRLTVL.